This TCR beta chain stems from a study of blood T cell repertoires in COVID-19. Study context: Acute and convalescent COVID-19 specimens originated in the United States, Italy and Spain. The cDNA or gDNA used as material had been derived from T cells, B-cell-depleted T cells, or PBMCs.

Trimming removed 0 bases from V and 6 bases from J; junction bases left unmatched: 6. The CDR3 sequence is 14 residues long. Germline-derived CDR1 and CDR2 are SQVTM and ANQGSEA. Enrolled during active infection, Seattle patients were then followed longitudinally. Method: immunoSEQ multiplex PCR; TCRdb's copy keeps in-frame clones and lacks some. Here the sample spans 250,000 to 350,000 clones, 70% to 85% being singletons. This receptor was obtained from a human donor with COVID-19, enrolled during active disease. The donor label of this sample is uncertain. Material: peripheral blood. The chain has TRBV29-1 and TRBJ2-3; 7 nucleotides agree with TRBD1. DNA of the CDR3: TGCAGCGTTGAAGATGACAGGGCCTCTGATACGCAGTATTTT. As protein: CSVEDDRASDTQYF.